The subject of this entry is one T cell receptor beta chain. The record originates from a study of blood T cell repertoires in COVID-19. Whole-study context: Sites in the United States, Italy and Spain provided acute and convalescent COVID-19 samples. From T cells, B-cell-depleted T cells, or PBMCs came the material, which was cDNA or gDNA.

In the authors' workflow: Amplification of reference gene primers provided the estimated nucleated cell counts. Data came from immunoSEQ multiplex PCR; TCRdb stores just in-frame clones and leaves some out. Clone size and the V and J calls come from that table; the DNA yielded D and trimming. The sample has roughly 100,000 clones, roughly 92% seen once. With 5 bases removed from V and 6 bases from J, the gap between germline ends came to 16 bases. The CDR3 consists of 14 residues. Germline V gene lookup returns CDR1 MNHEY and CDR2 SVGAGI. The sequenced sample consisted of peripheral blood. This sequence was found in a woman aged 45-60 years with COVID-19, enrolled during active disease. The rearrangement links TRBV6-5 to TRBJ1-1, with D unclear. CDR3 in amino acids: CASSHGGGSSEAFF. The CDR3 DNA sequence: TGTGCCAGCAGTCACGGAGGAGGCTCGTCTGAAGCTTTCTTT.